This T cell receptor (beta chain) was profiled in a study of cytomegalovirus exposure and HLA in healthy donors. The method was immunoSEQ multiplex PCR; TCRdb's version includes in-frame clones alone and lacks a portion of them. This sample carries 280,000 or so clones, roughly 90% of them seen once, and the ten largest clones take approximately 0.9%. Germline values: CDR1 MNHEY, CDR2 SMNVEV (reference sequence). V dropped 5 bases and J dropped 4 bases, with 15 bases sitting between them. This CDR3 is built from 15 residues. The donors were part of the roughly 120-subject validation cohort, which stood apart from the roughly 670-subject first cohort.

The TCR sequence derives from a woman aged 18 to 35 in good health and CMV-seronegative. This rearrangement joins TRBV27 to TRBJ1-3; weak D call: TRBD1 (6 bases). Sequencing was carried out using PBMCs. This chain's CDR3 is CASSPQGTGGNTIYF. The CDR3 bases are TGTGCCAGCAGTCCACAGGGTACAGGGGGAAACACCATATATTTT.